This T cell receptor (beta chain) was documented in a study of technical replicates of blood from several donors (dated by TCRdb to the late 2010s). On this clone itself: The specificity of this receptor is unknown. Per-nucleotide qualities are absent, and no much larger clonotype sits a single base away.

Inclusive of the bounding cysteine and phenylalanine, the CDR3 is 15 residues long. The CDR3 DNA has 45 bases and is translated from base 1. According to the germline V gene (reference sequence), CDR1 reads SEHNR and CDR2 reads FQNEAQ. V is pruned by 1 base and J by 3 bases, leaving 5 bases of the junction without a gene match. Library preparation used the immunoSEQ multiplex PCR assay. The immuneACCESS repertoire file appears here via TCRdb, limited to in-frame rearrangements. These files lack a portion of the clones; in checked studies, under half of the deficit traces to unresolved V genes, and the cause of the others is not known. This sample has over 85,000 clones in its table, and around 96% of those were observed once. Roughly 0.35% of the sample is in the top ten clones.

The receptor comes from a human donor in good health. The sequence is built from TRBV7-9 and TRBJ2-7; TRBD2 fits 8 bases in the junction. Sequenced material: T cells isolated from PBMCs. CDR3 region: CASSLGETSVYEQYF. The bases are TGTGCCAGCAGCTTAGGAGAGACTAGCGTCTACGAGCAGTACTTC.